These 8 T cell receptor beta chains were sequenced from one sample in a study of human T cells and chemical hapten exposure. The time point was: patch test 3, about 24 weeks after DPC sensitization. Treatment defined: therapeutic diphenylcyclopropenone sensitization with weekly scalp DPC. TCRdb reprocessed the RACE reads with MiXCR, giving one entry per CDR3 protein. The data contain about 92,000 distinct CDR3 sequences, 9.5% to 13% of them seen just once; the ten biggest clones take up around 1%. Sequences were derived from whole blood, sampled in connection with sensitization to the hapten diphenylcyclopropenone (DPC). Receptor source: a woman aged 25 to 39 with alopecia areata. Some clones in this sample may be carry-over from other donors' samples.

V gene TRBV12-3 or TRBV12-4 combines with J gene TRBJ2-2; a possible D gene is TRBD1 (5 bases). This CDR3 is built from 16 residues. Trimming took 4 bases from V and 1 from J, leaving 13 bases between them. CDR3 protein: CASSSQWGGNTGELFF. The CDR3 nucleotides are TGTGCCAGCAGTTCCCAGTGGGGCGGGAACACCGGGGAGCTGTTTTTT.

This clonotype was observed many times. V is TRBV7-2 and J is TRBJ2-7, with D possibly matching TRBD2 (5 bases). Per the germline V gene, CDR1 is SGHTA and CDR2 is FQGNSA. The CDR3 is 13 amino acids. V was clipped by 5 bases and J by 7 bases, with 15 bases between them. The CDR3 nucleotides are TGTGCCAGCAGCCCGGGCCAACGAGGGGAGCAGTACTTC. This codes for CASSPGQRGEQYF. The variable domain in full, with the rest retrieved from reference TRBV7-2 and TRBJ2-7, is GAGVSQSPSNKVTEKGKDVELRCDPISGHTALYWYRQSLGQGLEFLIYFQGNSAPDKSGLPSDRFSAERTGGSVSTLTIQRTQQEDSAVYLCASSPGQRGEQYFGPGTRLTVT.

This clonotype has a count of ten or more. The genes are TRBV6-5 and TRBJ1-2; D unclear. The CDR3 consists of 15 residues. Trimming left V 2 bases short and J 2 bases short, with 12 bases between. Germline CDR1 reads MNHEY; CDR2 reads SVGAGI. CDR3 protein: CASSYMLAGNYGYTF. As DNA, the CDR3 is TGTGCCAGCAGTTACATGTTGGCCGGGAACTATGGCTACACCTTC.

V is TRBV28 and J is TRBJ1-1; 7 positions agree with TRBD1. Germline assignment: CDR1 MDHEN and CDR2 SYDVKM. The CDR3 covers 14 residues. V dropped 6 bases and J dropped 7; count of bases not matched to a gene: 11. The chain's CDR3 is CASRSAGTVLEAFF. The CDR3 region has the DNA TGTGCCAGCAGATCGGCCGGGACAGTCCTTGAAGCTTTCTTT.

This chain uses TRBV7-6 with TRBJ2-1; D gene unclear. Germline V gene lookup returns CDR1 SGHVS and CDR2 FNYEAQ. With 1 base removed from V and 5 bases from J, the gap between germline ends came to 6 bases. This CDR3 spans 13 amino acids. This CDR3 reads CASSLGENNEQFF. CDR3 bases: TGTGCCAGCAGCTTAGGTGAAAACAATGAGCAGTTCTTC.

This chain links TRBV21-1 with TRBJ1-5; the table's D gene call, TRBD1, was not cross checked with the DNA. TRBV21-1 has pseudogene status. The CDR3 covers 17 residues. CDR3 in DNA: TGTGCCAGCAGCGGGACAGGGGGCCATTATAGCAATCAGCCCCAGCATTTT. Its translation: CASSGTGGHYSNQPQHF.

This clonotype has at least ten counts. The V and J genes are TRBV28 and TRBJ1-5; D gene ambiguous. Germline V gene data show CDR1 as MDHEN and CDR2 as SYDVKM. The germline V and J ends were trimmed by 4 bases and 1 base, with 14 bases remaining between them. The CDR3 has 16 residues. The CDR3 region is CASSSNRLTSNQPQHF. The CDR3, as DNA: TGTGCCAGCAGTTCCAACCGATTGACAAGCAATCAGCCCCAGCATTTT.

This clonotype was observed at least ten times. V usage is TRBV7-9 and J usage is TRBJ1-2; D is possibly TRBD1 (5 bases). Germline V CDR1 and CDR2: SEHNR, FQNEAQ (reference sequence). This CDR3 contains 13 residues. V was pared by 2 bases and J by 4 bases, with 8 bases between. The CDR3 sequence is CASSLPGAYGYTF. CDR3 DNA sequence: TGTGCCAGCAGCTTACCTGGGGCCTATGGCTACACCTTC.